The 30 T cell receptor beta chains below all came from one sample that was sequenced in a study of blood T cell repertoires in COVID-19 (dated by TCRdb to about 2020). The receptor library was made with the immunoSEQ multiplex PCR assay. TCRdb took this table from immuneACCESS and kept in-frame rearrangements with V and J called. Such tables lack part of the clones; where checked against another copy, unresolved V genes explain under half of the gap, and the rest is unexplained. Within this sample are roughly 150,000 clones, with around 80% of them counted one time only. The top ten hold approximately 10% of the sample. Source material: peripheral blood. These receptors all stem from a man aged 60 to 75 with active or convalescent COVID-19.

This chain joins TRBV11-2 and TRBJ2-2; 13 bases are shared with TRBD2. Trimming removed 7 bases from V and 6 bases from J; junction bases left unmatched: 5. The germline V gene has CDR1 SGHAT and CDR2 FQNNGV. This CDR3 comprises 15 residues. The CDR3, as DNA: TGTGCCAGCACCCGAACTAGCGGGGGGGCCGGGGAGCTGTTTTTT. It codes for CASTRTSGGAGELFF.

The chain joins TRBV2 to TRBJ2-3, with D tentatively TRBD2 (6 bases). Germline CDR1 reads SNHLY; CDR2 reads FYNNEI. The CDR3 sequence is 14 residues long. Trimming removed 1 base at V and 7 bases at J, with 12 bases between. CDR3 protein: CASSEDGGTNTQYF. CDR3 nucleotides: TGTGCCAGCAGTGAAGACGGGGGTACTAATACGCAGTATTTT.

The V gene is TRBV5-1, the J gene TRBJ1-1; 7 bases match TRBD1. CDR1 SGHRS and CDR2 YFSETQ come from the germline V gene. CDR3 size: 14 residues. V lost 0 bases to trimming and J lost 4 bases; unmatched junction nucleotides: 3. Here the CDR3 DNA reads TGCGCCAGCAGCTTGGGGTCAGGGGGCACTGAAGCTTTCTTT. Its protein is CASSLGSGGTEAFF.

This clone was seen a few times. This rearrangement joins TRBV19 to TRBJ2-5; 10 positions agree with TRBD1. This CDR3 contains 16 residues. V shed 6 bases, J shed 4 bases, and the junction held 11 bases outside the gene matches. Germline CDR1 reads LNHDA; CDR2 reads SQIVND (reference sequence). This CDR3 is CASSPFGQGGGETQYF. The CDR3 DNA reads TGTGCCAGTAGCCCGTTCGGACAGGGGGGGGGAGAGACCCAGTACTTC. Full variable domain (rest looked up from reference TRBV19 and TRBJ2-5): DGGITQSPKYLFRKEGQNVTLSCEQNLNHDAMYWYRQDPGQGLRLIYYSQIVNDFQKGDIAEGYSVSREKKESFPLTVTSAQKNPTAFYLCASSPFGQGGGETQYFGPGTRLLVL.

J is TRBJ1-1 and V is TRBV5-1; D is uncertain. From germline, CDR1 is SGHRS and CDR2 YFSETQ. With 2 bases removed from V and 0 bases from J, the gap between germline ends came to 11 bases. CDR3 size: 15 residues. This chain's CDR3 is CASSFGRGMNTEAFF. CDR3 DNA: TGCGCCAGCAGCTTCGGACGGGGAATGAACACTGAAGCTTTCTTT.

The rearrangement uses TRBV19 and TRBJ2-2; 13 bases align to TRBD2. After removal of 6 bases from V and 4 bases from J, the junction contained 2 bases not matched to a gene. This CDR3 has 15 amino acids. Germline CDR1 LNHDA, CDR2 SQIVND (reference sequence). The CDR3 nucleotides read TGTGCCAGTAGGGGACTAGCGGGAACCACCGGGGAGCTGTTTTTT. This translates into CASRGLAGTTGELFF. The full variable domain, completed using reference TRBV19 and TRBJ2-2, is DGGITQSPKYLFRKEGQNVTLSCEQNLNHDAMYWYRQDPGQGLRLIYYSQIVNDFQKGDIAEGYSVSREKKESFPLTVTSAQKNPTAFYLCASRGLAGTTGELFFGEGSRLTVL.

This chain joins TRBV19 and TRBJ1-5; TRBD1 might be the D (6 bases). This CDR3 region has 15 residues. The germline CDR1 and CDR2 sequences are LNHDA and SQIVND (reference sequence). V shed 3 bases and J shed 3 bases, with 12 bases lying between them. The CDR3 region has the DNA TGTGCCAGTAGTATCCAGGACAGTCACAATCAGCCCCAGCATTTT. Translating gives CASSIQDSHNQPQHF.

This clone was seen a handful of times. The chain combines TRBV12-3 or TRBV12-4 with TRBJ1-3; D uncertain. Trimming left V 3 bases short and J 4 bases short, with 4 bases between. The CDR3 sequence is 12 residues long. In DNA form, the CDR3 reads TGTGCCAGCAGTTTGGGCGGAAACACCATATATTTT. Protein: CASSLGGNTIYF.

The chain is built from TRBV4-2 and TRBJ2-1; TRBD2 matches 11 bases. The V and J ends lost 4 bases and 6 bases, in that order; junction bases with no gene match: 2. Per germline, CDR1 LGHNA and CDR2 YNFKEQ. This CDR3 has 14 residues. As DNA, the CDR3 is TGTGCCAGCAGCCTACTAGCGGGAGTCAATGAGCAGTTCTTC. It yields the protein CASSLLAGVNEQFF.

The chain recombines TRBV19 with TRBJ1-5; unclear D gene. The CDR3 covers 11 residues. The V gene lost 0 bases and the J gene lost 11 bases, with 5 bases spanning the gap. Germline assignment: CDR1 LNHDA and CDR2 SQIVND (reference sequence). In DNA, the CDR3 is TGTGCCAGTAGTATAGACGTGTCCCAGCATTTT. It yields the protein CASSIDVSQHF.

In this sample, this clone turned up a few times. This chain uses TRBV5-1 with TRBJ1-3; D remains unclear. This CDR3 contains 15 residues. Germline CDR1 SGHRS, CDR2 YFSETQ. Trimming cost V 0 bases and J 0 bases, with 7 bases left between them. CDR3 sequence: CASSLVGVSGNTIYF. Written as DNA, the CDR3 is TGCGCCAGCAGCTTGGTAGGAGTCTCTGGAAACACCATATATTTT.

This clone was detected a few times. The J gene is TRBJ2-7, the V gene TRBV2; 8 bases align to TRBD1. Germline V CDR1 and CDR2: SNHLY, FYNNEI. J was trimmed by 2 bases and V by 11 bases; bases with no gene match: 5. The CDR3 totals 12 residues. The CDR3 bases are TGTGCCCTACAGGGGGAAACCTACGAGCAGTACTTC. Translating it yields CALQGETYEQYF.

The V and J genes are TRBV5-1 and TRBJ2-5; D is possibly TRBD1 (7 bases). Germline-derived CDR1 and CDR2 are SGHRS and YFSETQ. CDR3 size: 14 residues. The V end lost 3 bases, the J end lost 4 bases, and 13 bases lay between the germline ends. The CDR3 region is CASSSRGVGETQYF. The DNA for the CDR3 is TGCGCCAGCAGCTCCAGGGGGGTCGGAGAGACCCAGTACTTC.

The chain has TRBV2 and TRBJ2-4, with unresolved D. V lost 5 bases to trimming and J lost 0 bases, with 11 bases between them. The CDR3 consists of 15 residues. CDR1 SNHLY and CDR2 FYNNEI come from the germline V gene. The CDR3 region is CASSTTAVAKNIQYF. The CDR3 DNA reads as TGTGCCAGCAGTACCACAGCTGTAGCCAAAAACATTCAGTACTTC.

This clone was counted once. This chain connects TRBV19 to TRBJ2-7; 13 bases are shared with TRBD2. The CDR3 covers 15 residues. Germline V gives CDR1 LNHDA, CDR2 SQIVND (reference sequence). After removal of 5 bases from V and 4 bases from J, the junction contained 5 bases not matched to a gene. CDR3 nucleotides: TGTGCCAGTAGTCCACGGACTAGCGGGAGTTACGAGCAGTACTTC. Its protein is CASSPRTSGSYEQYF.

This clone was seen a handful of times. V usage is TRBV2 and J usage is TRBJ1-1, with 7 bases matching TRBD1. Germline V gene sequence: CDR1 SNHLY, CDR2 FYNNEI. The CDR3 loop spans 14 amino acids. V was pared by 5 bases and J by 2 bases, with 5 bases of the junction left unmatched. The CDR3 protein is CASSRQGDNTEAFF. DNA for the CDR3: TGTGCCAGCAGTCGACAGGGTGACAACACTGAAGCTTTCTTT. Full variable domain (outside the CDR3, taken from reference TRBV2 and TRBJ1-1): EPEVTQTPSHQVTQMGQEVILRCVPISNHLYFYWYRQILGQKVEFLVSFYNNEISEKSEIFDDQFSVERPDGSNFTLKIRSTKLEDSAMYFCASSRQGDNTEAFFGQGTRLTVV.

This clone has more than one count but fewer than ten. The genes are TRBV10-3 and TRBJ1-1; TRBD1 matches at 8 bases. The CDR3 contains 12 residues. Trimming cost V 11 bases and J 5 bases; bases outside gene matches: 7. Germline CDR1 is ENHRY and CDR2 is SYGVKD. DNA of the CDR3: TGTGCCTCCACAGGGGGTAGGACTGAAGCTTTCTTT. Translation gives CASTGGRTEAFF.

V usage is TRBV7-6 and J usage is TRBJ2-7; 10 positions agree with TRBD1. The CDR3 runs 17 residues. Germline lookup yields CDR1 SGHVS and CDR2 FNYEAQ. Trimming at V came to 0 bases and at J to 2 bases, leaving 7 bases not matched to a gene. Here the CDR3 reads CASSLADRGRPPYEQYF. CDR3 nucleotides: TGTGCCAGCAGCTTAGCAGACAGGGGGCGGCCCCCCTACGAGCAGTACTTC.

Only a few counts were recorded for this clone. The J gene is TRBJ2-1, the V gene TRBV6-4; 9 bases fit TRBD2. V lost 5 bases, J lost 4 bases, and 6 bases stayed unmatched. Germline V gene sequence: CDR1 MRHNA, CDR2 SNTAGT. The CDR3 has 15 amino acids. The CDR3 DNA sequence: TGTGCCAGCAGTCGCGGTAGCGGGGGATACAATGAGCAGTTCTTC. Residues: CASSRGSGGYNEQFF.

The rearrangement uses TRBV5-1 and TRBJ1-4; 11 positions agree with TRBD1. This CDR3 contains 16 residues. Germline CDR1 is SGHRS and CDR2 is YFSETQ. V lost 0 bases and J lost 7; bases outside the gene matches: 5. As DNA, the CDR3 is TGCGCCAGCAGCTTGGCCCCGGACAGGGGGCGTGAAAAACTGTTTTTT. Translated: CASSLAPDRGREKLFF.

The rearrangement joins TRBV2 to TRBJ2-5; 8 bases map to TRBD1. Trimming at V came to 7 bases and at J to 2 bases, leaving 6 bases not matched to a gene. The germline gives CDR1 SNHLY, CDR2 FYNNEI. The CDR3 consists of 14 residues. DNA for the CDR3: TGTGCCAGCAACGGACAGGGACGGCAAGAGACCCAGTACTTC. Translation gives CASNGQGRQETQYF.

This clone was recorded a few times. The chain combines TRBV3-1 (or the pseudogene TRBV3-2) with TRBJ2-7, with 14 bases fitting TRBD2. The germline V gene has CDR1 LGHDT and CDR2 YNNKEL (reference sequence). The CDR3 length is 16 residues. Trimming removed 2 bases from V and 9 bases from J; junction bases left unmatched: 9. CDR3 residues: CASSQLGTSGGFGQYF. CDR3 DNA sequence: TGTGCCAGCAGCCAACTCGGGACTAGCGGGGGCTTCGGGCAGTACTTC.

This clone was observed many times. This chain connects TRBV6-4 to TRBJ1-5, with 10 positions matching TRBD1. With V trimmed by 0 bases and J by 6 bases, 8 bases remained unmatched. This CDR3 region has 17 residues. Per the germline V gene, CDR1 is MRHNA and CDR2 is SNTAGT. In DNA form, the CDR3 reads TGTGCCAGCAGTGACTCCCCCGGGACAGGGGAAGGTCAGCCCCAGCATTTT. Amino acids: CASSDSPGTGEGQPQHF.

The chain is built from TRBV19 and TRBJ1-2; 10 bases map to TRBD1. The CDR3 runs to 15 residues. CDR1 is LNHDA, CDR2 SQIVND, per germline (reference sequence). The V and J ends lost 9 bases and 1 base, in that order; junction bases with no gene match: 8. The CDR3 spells CASRSGQGGNYGYTF. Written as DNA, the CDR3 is TGTGCCAGCCGGTCCGGACAGGGGGGTAACTATGGCTACACCTTC.

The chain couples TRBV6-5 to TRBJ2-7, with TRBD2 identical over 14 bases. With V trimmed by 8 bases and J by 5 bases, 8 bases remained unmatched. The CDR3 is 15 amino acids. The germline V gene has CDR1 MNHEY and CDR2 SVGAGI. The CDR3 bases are TGTGCCAGCGGGACTAGCGGGAGATATCCCCACGAGCAGTACTTC. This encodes CASGTSGRYPHEQYF.

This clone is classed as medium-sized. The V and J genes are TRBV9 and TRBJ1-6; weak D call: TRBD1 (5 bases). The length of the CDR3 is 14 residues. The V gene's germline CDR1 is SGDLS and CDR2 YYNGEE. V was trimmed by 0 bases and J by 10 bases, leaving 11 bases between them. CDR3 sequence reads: CASSVATGGSPLHF. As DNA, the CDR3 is TGTGCCAGCAGCGTAGCCACAGGCGGATCACCCCTCCACTTT.

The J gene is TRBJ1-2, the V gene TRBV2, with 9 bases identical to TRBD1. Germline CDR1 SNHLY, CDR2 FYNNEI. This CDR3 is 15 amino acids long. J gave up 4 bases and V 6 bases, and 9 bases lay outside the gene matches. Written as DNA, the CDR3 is TGTGCCAGCAGGGACCGGGACAGGGTGGCCTATGGCTACACCTTC. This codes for CASRDRDRVAYGYTF.

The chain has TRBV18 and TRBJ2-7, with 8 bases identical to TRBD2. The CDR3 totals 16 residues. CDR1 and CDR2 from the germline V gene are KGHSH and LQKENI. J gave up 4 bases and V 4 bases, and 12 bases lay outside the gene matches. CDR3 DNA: TGTGCCAGCTCACTCACTGCCGGGAGGGCCATTTACGAGCAGTACTTC. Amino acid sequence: CASSLTAGRAIYEQYF.

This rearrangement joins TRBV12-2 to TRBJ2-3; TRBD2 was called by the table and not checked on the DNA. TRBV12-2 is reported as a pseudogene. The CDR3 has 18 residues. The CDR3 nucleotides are TGTGCAAGTCGCAATGCCGAAAAGCGGGGGCCGCTCACAGATACGCAGTATTTT. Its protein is CASRNAEKRGPLTDTQYF.

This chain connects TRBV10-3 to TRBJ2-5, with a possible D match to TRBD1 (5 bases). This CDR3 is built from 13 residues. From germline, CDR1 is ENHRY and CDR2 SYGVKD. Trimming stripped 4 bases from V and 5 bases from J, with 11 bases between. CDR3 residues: CAISGQGEETQYF. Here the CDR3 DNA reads TGTGCCATCAGTGGCCAGGGTGAGGAGACCCAGTACTTC.